The 3 T cell receptor beta chains given below trace back to one sample, sequenced in a study of T cell responses to AZD1222 COVID-19 vaccine. Clones were sequenced by immunoSEQ multiplex PCR, and TCRdb holds only the in-frame ones, with some missing. The profile shows approximately 85,000 clones, about 90% of them singletons. The sample consisted of peripheral blood, taken on day 0 of AZD1222 vaccination. The receptors were gathered from an adult in good health.

The rearrangement uses TRBV21-1 and TRBJ2-5; the table's D call, TRBD2, has no DNA check behind it. TRBV21-1 is listed as a pseudogene. The CDR3 contains 14 residues. The CDR3 reads CASSTPSGGETQYF. The CDR3 DNA reads TGTGCCAGCAGCACCCCTAGCGGGGGGGAGACCCAGTACTTC.

The CDR3 DNA is TGTGCCAGCAGTCCACGGGCTGGGGCAGATACGCAGTATTTT. It translates to CASSPRAGADTQYF. The chain carries TRBV6-5 and TRBJ2-3; D is ambiguous. The V end lost 5 bases, the J end lost 4 bases, and 13 bases lay between the germline ends. The CDR3 has 14 residues. Germline V gene sequence: CDR1 MNHEY, CDR2 SVGAGI.

There are a few counts of this clone. This chain connects TRBV11-2 to TRBJ1-3, with 9 positions matching TRBD1. Trimming cost V 4 bases and J 2 bases; bases outside gene matches: 6. CDR3 length: 16 residues. Germline values: CDR1 SGHAT, CDR2 FQNNGV. CDR3 bases: TGTGCCAGCAGCTCCTTGAGGGACAGGGCTGGAAACACCATATATTTT. Amino acids: CASSSLRDRAGNTIYF.